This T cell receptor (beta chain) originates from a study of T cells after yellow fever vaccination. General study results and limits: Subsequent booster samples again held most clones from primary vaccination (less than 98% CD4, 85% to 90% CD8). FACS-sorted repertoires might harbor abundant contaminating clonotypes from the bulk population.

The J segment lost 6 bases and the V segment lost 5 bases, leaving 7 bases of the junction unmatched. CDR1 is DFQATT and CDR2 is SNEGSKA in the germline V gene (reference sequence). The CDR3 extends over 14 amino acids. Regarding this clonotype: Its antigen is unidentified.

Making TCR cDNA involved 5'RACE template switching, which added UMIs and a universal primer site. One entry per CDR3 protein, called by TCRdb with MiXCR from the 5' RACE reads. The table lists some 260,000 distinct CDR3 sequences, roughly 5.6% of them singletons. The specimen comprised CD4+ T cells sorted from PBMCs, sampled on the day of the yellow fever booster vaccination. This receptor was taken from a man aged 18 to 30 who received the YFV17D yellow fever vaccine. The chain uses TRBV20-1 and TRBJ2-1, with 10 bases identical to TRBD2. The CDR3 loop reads CSALAGGRPNEQFF. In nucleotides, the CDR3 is TGCAGTGCTTTAGCGGGGGGACGACCCAATGAGCAGTTCTTC.